Each of the 26 T cell receptor beta chains below was sequenced from the same sample in a study of blood T cell repertoires in COVID-19 (dated by TCRdb to the early 2020s). Preparation of the library involved the immunoSEQ multiplex PCR assay. The table was pulled from immuneACCESS by TCRdb, which kept in-frame rearrangements only. Such tables lose some clones; where checked, under half of the loss comes from unresolved V genes, and the rest has no known cause. The sample table shows 150,000 or so clones, and around 84% are seen once. The ten largest clones take up roughly 8% of the sample. Sequencing input: peripheral blood. These TCRs come from a woman aged 60-70 years with acute or convalescent COVID-19.

CDR3 protein: CASSALAGLAGYEQYF. The CDR3 DNA reads TGTGCCAGCAGCGCCCTGGCCGGACTAGCGGGATACGAGCAGTACTTC. V gene TRBV5-8 combines with J gene TRBJ2-7; 12 bases are a match to TRBD2. Germline CDR1 reads SGHTS; CDR2 reads YDEGEE. With V trimmed by 4 bases and J by 4 bases, 9 bases remained unmatched. The CDR3 is 16 amino acids.

V gene TRBV27 combines with J gene TRBJ2-2; TRBD2 matches 9 bases. The V and J ends lost 6 bases and 5 bases, in that order; junction bases with no gene match: 7. CDR1 is MNHEY, CDR2 SMNVEV, per germline (reference sequence). This CDR3 spans 15 amino acids. The CDR3 sequence: CASRPQRGATGELFF. The CDR3 DNA is TGTGCCAGCAGGCCGCAGCGGGGGGCGACCGGGGAGCTGTTTTTT.

The rearrangement links TRBV30 to TRBJ1-4; D is perhaps TRBD1 (5 bases). V was clipped by 2 bases and J by 5 bases, with 15 bases between them. The CDR3 sequence is 15 residues long. Germline V gene sequence: CDR1 GTSNPN, CDR2 SVGIG (reference sequence). The CDR3 protein is CAWSRGGTGNEKLFF. CDR3 nucleotides: TGTGCCTGGAGTAGAGGCGGGACGGGGAATGAAAAACTGTTTTTT.

The rearrangement uses TRBV12-5 and TRBJ2-5, with D possibly being TRBD1 (6 bases). This CDR3 is 16 amino acids long. Germline V gene data show CDR1 as LGHNT and CDR2 as FRNRAP. V lost 0 bases and J lost 5, with 16 bases in between. The CDR3 bases are TGTGCTAGTGGTTTGGTGCTGGGGGCGCCATCGGAGACCCAGTACTTC. It codes for CASGLVLGAPSETQYF. Full variable domain (remainder filled in from reference TRBV12-5 and TRBJ2-5): DARVTQTPRHKVTEMGQEVTMRCQPILGHNTVFWYRQTMMQGLELLAYFRNRAPLDDSGMPKDRFSAEMPDATLATLKIQPSEPRDSAVYFCASGLVLGAPSETQYFGPGTRLLVL.

V is TRBV2 and J is TRBJ2-7; 9 nucleotides match TRBD1. This CDR3 spans 14 amino acids. The germline V gene encodes CDR1 SNHLY and CDR2 FYNNEI. V trimming: 9 bases; J trimming: 2 bases; junction bases outside the gene matches: 8. The chain's CDR3 is CASHRDRATYEQYF. The CDR3 nucleotides read TGTGCCAGTCACCGGGACAGGGCAACCTACGAGCAGTACTTC. The entire variable domain, with the rest obtained from reference TRBV2 and TRBJ2-7, is as follows: EPEVTQTPSHQVTQMGQEVILRCVPISNHLYFYWYRQILGQKVEFLVSFYNNEISEKSEIFDDQFSVERPDGSNFTLKIRSTKLEDSAMYFCASHRDRATYEQYFGPGTRLTVT.

In this sample, this clone turned up once. The chain joins TRBV27 to TRBJ2-5, with D possibly TRBD1 on 6 matching bases. The CDR3 is made up of 13 amino acids. Germline CDR1 MNHEY, CDR2 SMNVEV (reference sequence). V was trimmed by 4 bases and J by 5 bases, leaving 11 bases between them. The CDR3 DNA is TGTGCCAGCAGTTATACAGGGCGGGAGACCCAGTACTTC. Translation gives CASSYTGRETQYF.

J is TRBJ1-2 and V is TRBV4-3; possibly TRBD1 for D (5 bases). V lost 2 bases and J 4 bases, leaving 14 bases between the germline ends. Germline CDR1 is LGHNA and CDR2 is YSLEER. This CDR3 is built from 15 residues. The CDR3 loop reads CASSQKQGWSYGYTF. The CDR3, as DNA: TGCGCCAGCAGCCAAAAGCAGGGATGGAGCTATGGCTACACCTTC.

The V and J genes are TRBV3-1 (or the pseudogene TRBV3-2) and TRBJ1-6; a weak D match, TRBD1 (5 bases). The germline CDR1 and CDR2 sequences are LGHDT and YNNKEL (reference sequence). The CDR3 is 14 amino acids. With 6 bases removed from V and 4 bases from J, the gap between germline ends came to 10 bases. The CDR3 here is CASSTGTYNSPLHF. The DNA of the CDR3 is TGTGCCAGCAGTACCGGGACTTATAATTCACCCCTCCACTTT.

The CDR3 is CASSLEVGDGGDTQYF. For the CDR3, the DNA is TGTGCCAGCAGCTTGGAGGTCGGGGACGGGGGAGATACGCAGTATTTT. The genes are TRBV5-5 and TRBJ2-3; possibly TRBD2 for D (6 bases). Germline V gene data show CDR1 as SGHKS and CDR2 as YYEKEE (reference sequence). The CDR3 is 16 residues long. Trimming took off 0 bases at V and 5 bases at J, with 16 bases between the two ends.

The chain combines TRBV7-2 with TRBJ2-5; the match to TRBD1 covers 8 bases. The germline V gene has CDR1 SGHTA and CDR2 FQGNSA. V lost 1 base and J lost 1; bases outside the gene matches: 2. The CDR3 contains 15 residues. The CDR3 loop is CASSLGTGRQETQYF. The DNA for the CDR3 is TGTGCCAGCAGCTTAGGGACAGGGCGCCAAGAGACCCAGTACTTC.

V and J are TRBV4-3 and TRBJ2-7; the D is unclear. The germline gives CDR1 LGHNA, CDR2 YSLEER. The length of the CDR3 is 15 residues. The germline V and J ends were trimmed by 0 bases and 2 bases, with 11 bases remaining between them. As DNA, the CDR3 is TGCGCCAGCAGCCAAGATCCGATGCCAGCCTACGAGCAGTACTTC. It encodes CASSQDPMPAYEQYF.

The table lists this clone with a count of one. V and J are TRBV19 and TRBJ2-5; 8 bases map to TRBD1. This CDR3 has 16 residues. Germline V gene sequence: CDR1 LNHDA, CDR2 SQIVND (reference sequence). The V segment lost 4 bases and the J segment 2 bases; nucleotides outside the gene matches: 9. The CDR3 spells CASSTARTGIQETQYF. DNA of the CDR3: TGTGCCAGTAGTACAGCCCGGACAGGGATACAAGAGACCCAGTACTTC.

The chain is built from TRBV4-1 and TRBJ2-3, with D uncertain. Germline lookup yields CDR1 MGHRA and CDR2 YSYEKL. This CDR3 is built from 13 residues. V was trimmed by 4 bases and J by 1 base, leaving 6 bases between them. CDR3 DNA sequence: TGCGCCAGCAGCCCTACCCGCACAGATACGCAGTATTTT. Residues: CASSPTRTDTQYF.

The chain has TRBV28 and TRBJ1-5; 7 bases fit TRBD1. After removal of 6 bases from V and 2 bases from J, the junction contained 1 base not matched to a gene. This CDR3 comprises 13 residues. Looked up from germline, CDR1 is MDHEN and CDR2 is SYDVKM. This chain's CDR3 is CASRGTGNQPQHF. CDR3 sequence (DNA): TGTGCCAGCAGGGGGACAGGCAATCAGCCCCAGCATTTT.

This chain uses TRBV9 with TRBJ2-6; TRBD1 might be the D (5 bases). Trimming left V 4 bases short and J 2 bases short, with 10 bases between. Germline assignment: CDR1 SGDLS and CDR2 YYNGEE. CDR3 length equals 15 residues. The CDR3, as DNA: TGTGCCAGCAGCTTTGAGGACACTGGGGCCAACGTCCTGACTTTC. Encoded protein: CASSFEDTGANVLTF. The complete variable domain, with remaining parts taken from reference TRBV9 and TRBJ2-6, reads DSGVTQTPKHLITATGQRVTLRCSPRSGDLSVYWYQQSLDQGLQFLIQYYNGEERAKGNILERFSAQQFPDLHSELNLSSLELGDSALYFCASSFEDTGANVLTFGAGSRLTVL.

This chain joins TRBV28 and TRBJ2-4, with a possible D match to TRBD1 (5 bases). The V gene's germline CDR1 is MDHEN and CDR2 SYDVKM. The CDR3 is 13 residues long. V was clipped by 5 bases and J by 8 bases, with 13 bases between them. CDR3 residues: CASSVDIIHIQYF. DNA of the CDR3: TGTGCCAGCAGTGTGGACATAATACACATTCAGTACTTC.

The DNA for the CDR3 is TGCGCCAGCAGTTCCCGGTCGGACAGGGGGCCCGGGGAGCTGTTTTTT. Translating gives CASSSRSDRGPGELFF. The V gene is TRBV5-1, the J gene TRBJ2-2, with 11 bases aligning to TRBD1. The ends lost 5 bases at V and 6 bases at J; junction bases unmatched: 9. Germline V gives CDR1 SGHRS, CDR2 YFSETQ. The CDR3 is 16 amino acids.

The chain combines TRBV19 with TRBJ2-1, with TRBD1 as a possible D gene (6 bases). V was clipped by 5 bases and J by 2 bases, with 13 bases between them. There are 15 residues in the CDR3. CDR1 is LNHDA and CDR2 is SQIVND in the germline V gene (reference sequence). The CDR3 DNA reads as TGTGCCAGTAGTGCCCGGGACATCCCCTACAATGAGCAGTTCTTC. Protein product: CASSARDIPYNEQFF. Complete variable domain (other parts from reference TRBV19 and TRBJ2-1): DGGITQSPKYLFRKEGQNVTLSCEQNLNHDAMYWYRQDPGQGLRLIYYSQIVNDFQKGDIAEGYSVSREKKESFPLTVTSAQKNPTAFYLCASSARDIPYNEQFFGPGTRLTVL.

This clone was recorded only once. The chain recombines TRBV7-2 with TRBJ2-5; TRBD2 matches 7 bases. From germline, CDR1 is SGHTA and CDR2 FQGNSA. Trimming took 4 bases from V and 4 from J; bases not matched to a gene: 9. The CDR3 runs to 15 residues. CDR3 nucleotides: TGTGCCAGCAGCTCCCAGGCAGGGAGGGGAGAGACCCAGTACTTC. Translation: CASSSQAGRGETQYF.

The chain carries TRBV27 and TRBJ1-2, with TRBD1 identical over 12 bases. Germline CDR1 and CDR2: MNHEY and SMNVEV (reference sequence). V shed 2 bases and J 7 bases; nucleotides not matched to a gene: 11. The CDR3 length is 17 residues. The CDR3 DNA reads as TGTGCCAGCAGTTTACTGGGACAGGGGGCGTTTCACGTTGGCTACACCTTC. Translating it yields CASSLLGQGAFHVGYTF.

The chain couples TRBV5-1 to TRBJ1-1; D perhaps matches TRBD1 (5 bases). The CDR3 runs to 14 residues. Germline lookup yields CDR1 SGHRS and CDR2 YFSETQ. V was pared by 0 bases and J by 9 bases, with 15 bases between. CDR3 DNA: TGCGCCAGCAGCTTGGGGCAGGGAAGGGATCAAGCTTTCTTT. Translated: CASSLGQGRDQAFF.

This chain connects TRBV1 to TRBJ1-1; TRBD1, the table's D call, lacks a check against the DNA. TRBV1 is a pseudogene locus. The CDR3 contains 17 residues. CDR3 amino acids: CTSSQDSPTGDSGEAFF. DNA of the CDR3: TGCACCAGCAGCCAAGATTCCCCGACAGGGGATTCGGGTGAAGCTTTCTTT.

This sequence joins TRBV5-1 and TRBJ2-7; TRBD1 is a possible D gene (6 bases). This CDR3 has 16 amino acids. Germline V gene lookup returns CDR1 SGHRS and CDR2 YFSETQ. V shed 3 bases and J shed 2 bases, with 18 bases lying between them. The CDR3 DNA is TGCGCCAGCAGCTCCCGGGACACTAGGGCAACCTACGAGCAGTACTTC. Protein: CASSSRDTRATYEQYF.

The V and J genes are TRBV12-2 and TRBJ1-1; the table's TRBD1 call for D was not verified on the DNA. TRBV12-2 is labeled a pseudogene. This CDR3 has 18 residues. This CDR3 reads CASRLAPDRGHRNTEAFF. In nucleotides, the CDR3 is TGTGCAAGTCGCTTAGCGCCCGATAGGGGACACCGGAACACTGAAGCTTTCTTT.

This clone was detected once. This sequence joins TRBV5-1 and TRBJ2-5, with 8 bases fitting TRBD2. CDR3 length equals 14 residues. The germline CDR1 and CDR2 sequences are SGHRS and YFSETQ. V dropped 5 bases and J dropped 1; count of bases not matched to a gene: 4. CDR3 in DNA: TGCGCCAGCAGTGCGGGGGGTCTCCAAGAGACCCAGTACTTC. Translation gives CASSAGGLQETQYF.

The V call is TRBV3-1 (or the pseudogene TRBV3-2), the J call TRBJ1-6; D ambiguous. Between the trimmed V and J ends, which lost 0 bases and 10 bases, there was a span of 7 bases. The length of the CDR3 is 13 residues. Per germline, CDR1 LGHDT and CDR2 YNNKEL (reference sequence). CDR3 nucleotide sequence: TGTGCCAGCAGCCAAGATAGAGTGTCACCCCTCCACTTT. It is translated as CASSQDRVSPLHF.